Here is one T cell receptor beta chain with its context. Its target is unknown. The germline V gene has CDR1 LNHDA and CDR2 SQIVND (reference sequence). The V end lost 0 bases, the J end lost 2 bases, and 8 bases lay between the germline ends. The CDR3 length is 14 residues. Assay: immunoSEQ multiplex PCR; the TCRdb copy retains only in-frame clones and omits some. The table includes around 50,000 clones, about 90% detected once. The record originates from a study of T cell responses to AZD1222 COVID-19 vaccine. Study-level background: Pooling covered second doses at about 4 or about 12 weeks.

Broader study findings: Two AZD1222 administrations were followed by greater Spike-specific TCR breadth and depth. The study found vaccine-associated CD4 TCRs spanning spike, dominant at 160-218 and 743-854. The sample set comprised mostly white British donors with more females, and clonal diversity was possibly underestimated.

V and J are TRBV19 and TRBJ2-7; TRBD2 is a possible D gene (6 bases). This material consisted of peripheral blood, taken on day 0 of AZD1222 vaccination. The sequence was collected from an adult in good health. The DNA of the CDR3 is TGTGCCAGTAGTATAGACGGGGGAACCTACGAGCAGTACTTC. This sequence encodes CASSIDGGTYEQYF.